This T cell receptor (beta chain) was captured by sequencing in a study of cytomegalovirus exposure and HLA in healthy donors. About the research overall: Unique TCRs numbering approximately 80 million, obtained from HLA-typed donors, made up an early data release.

The J segment lost 12 bases and the V segment lost 5 bases, leaving 12 bases of the junction unmatched. Germline values: CDR1 LGHNA, CDR2 YNFKEQ. This CDR3 contains 13 residues. This clone was counted only a few times. The antigen is undetermined. Study results and caveats: Beyond CMV serostatus, there was no information to go on about immune exposure. Association with HLA alleles at 0.05 false discovery rate was found for roughly 17,000 TCR beta sequences in a later analysis.

This PCR relied on a set of 60 Vbeta primers and 13 Jbeta primers. Data came from immunoSEQ multiplex PCR; TCRdb stores just in-frame clones and leaves some out. The sample lists 100,000 to 120,000 clones; around 84% were seen once. This sequence was found in a woman aged 25 to 39 in good health and CMV-seronegative. Material for sequencing was PBMCs. The rearrangement links TRBV4-2 to TRBJ1-2, with 7 bases lining up with TRBD1. The CDR3 nucleotides are TGTGCCAGCAGCTACGGGACAGCCAGTTCCAACACCTTC. Translated: CASSYGTASSNTF.